This record concerns one T cell receptor (beta chain) sequence. Its target antigen remains unknown. No base qualities exist here, and no much larger clone lies one base off it. These data are taken from a study of cytomegalovirus exposure and HLA in healthy donors (dated by TCRdb to 2016 to 2017). Notes on the research overall: An earlier analysis of approximately 600 of the donors reported approximately 300 Gb of sequence data and 100 million to 130 million unique TCR beta sequences from roughly 180 million T cells. An early release covering some 640 HLA-typed donors comprised about 310 gigabases of sequencing data and tens of millions of unique TCR sequences. Among the roughly 400 genotyped donors, 75% to 90% belonged to the genetic ancestry cluster associated with self-reported Caucasian donors. The aim of the study was to test whether cataloging public T cell receptors could identify signatures of past pathogen exposure. Using immunosequencing, the study profiled T cell repertoires from around 680 subjects and related those repertoires to cytomegalovirus serostatus. Besides the first cohort of hundreds of subjects, a separate validation cohort made up of around 120 different subjects was used. High-throughput TCR immunosequencing, statistical association of individual TCRs with disease status, and machine learning were combined to predict cytomegalovirus infection status. A later analysis re-analyzed previously published TCR beta repertoires from about 600 donors and added high-resolution HLA genotyping to study TCR occurrence patterns. Rather than drawing on any new phenotypic data, the later analysis identified candidate immune exposures from TCR beta sequences and the way those sequences occurred across donors. An earlier analysis of approximately 500 of the donors applied high-throughput TCR beta sequencing to assess whether each TCR beta V gene segment acted as functional or pseudogenic. Donor age, sex, ethnicity and CMV serostatus were compiled alongside the repertoire data. A later genetic analysis took genome-wide SNP genotypes for about 55% of the 666 donors and used that subset as a discovery cohort. Every discovery cohort repertoire had been produced on one sequencing platform. HLA typing covered class I and class II loci at four-digit resolution. Typing coverage varied by locus: about 620-640 donors for A, B, C, DRB1 and DQB1; 522 for DQA1; approximately 570 for DPA1; 400 to 480 for DPB1. Several DR-DQ haplotypes were treated as single units for association and clustering because of strong linkage in the cohort. Across approximately 400 genotyped donors of the cohort, an average of approximately 240,000 unique TCR beta nucleotide sequences per donor were sequenced, and around 19% of those sequences were non-productive. Summary of the overall study and its limitations: In both the original and validation cohorts, the classifier was reported to diagnose cytomegalovirus status with high specificity and sensitivity. A later genetic analysis associated a missense DCLRE1C variant with V-gene and J-gene trimming of TCR beta chains, and an independent cohort replicated the association. A further reported finding was that TCR beta sequences accurately predicted the HLA-A and HLA-B alleles for most subjects in the first cohort. In this cohort, only TCR beta chains were sequenced, and detectable features were limited by the absence of alpha or paired-chain data. A cluster of highly shared sequence variants was judged likely to represent a technical artifact of the sequencing pipeline. The presence/absence analyses assumed that sequencing depth was roughly uniform across donors, and that assumption may not be true. According to the authors, the approach could potentially be generalized to other disease states and immunological phenotypes. A later analysis found that most CMV-associated TCR beta chains appeared HLA-restricted, with HLA associations seemingly driven largely by CMV exposure. Because HLA typing was missing for some donors at each locus, association tests included only the typed subset. Some IMGT-functional V segments, including TRBV6-2 and TRBV6-3, could not be told apart with the 87-base-pair reads, so those segments were excluded. In a later analysis, HLA-associated TCR beta chains were found to be more clonally expanded and to have lower generation probabilities than equally common non-associated chains. In a later genetic analysis, fewer N-insertions in productive TCRs were reported among donors in an Asian-associated ancestry cluster than the approximately 710-donor mean. In a later analysis, some 17,000 TCR beta sequences were associated with specific HLA alleles at a false discovery rate of 0.05. Roughly 15 rarely observed V segments, including chromosome 9 orphons, were excluded from the earlier analysis of some 590 of the donors because counts were too low. Broadly in line with IMGT annotations, most TCR beta V segments showed up in productive rearrangements about 90% or about 30% of the time in an earlier analysis of several hundred of the donors. Immune exposure information for the cohort was limited to CMV serostatus. A total of fewer than 200 TCR beta chains were listed by the study as associated with cytomegalovirus. A later analysis reported that several top co-occurrence clusters appeared linked to parvovirus B19, influenza, CMV and Epstein-Barr virus. In vitro tests confirmed that a few of the cytomegalovirus-associated TCR beta chains recognize cytomegalovirus antigens. Correlated functional status among segregating V segments might reflect linkage disequilibrium, but an unknown experimental factor could not be ruled out. While some public TCRs were present in many individuals, most TCR sequences turned up only very rarely across donors. Assigning TCR associations to individual alleles was difficult when HLA alleles, especially DR and DQ, strongly co-occurred. In a later analysis, TCR association rates were found to vary across HLA loci, with the most associated TCRs seen for DRB1 alleles and the fewest for HLA-C alleles.

Library generation was performed with the immunoSEQ multiplex PCR assay. For the multiplex PCR, a mixture combining 60 forward primers for TCR Vbeta segments and 13 reverse primers for TCR Jbeta segments was used. A multiplex PCR assay on genomic DNA amplified the CDR3 region of rearranged TCR beta genes. Amplified TCR beta libraries were sequenced as 87-base-pair reads on the Illumina HiSeq System. On the study's bioinformatics: A later analysis tallied 80 million to 95 million unique TCR beta chains across the 666 repertoires, and approximately 12 million of those chains were shared by two or more donors. Raw reads were error-corrected and collapsed into unique sequences by a nearest-neighbor algorithm in which closely related sequences were merged to remove PCR and sequencing errors. V, D and J gene segments were assigned by aligning CDR3 sequences to IMGT reference sequences. For a sequence to be retained, a match of at least six nucleotides to both a V gene segment and a J gene segment was required. A rearrangement counted as productive if the CDR3 had no stop codons and remained in frame with V and J, and every other rearrangement counted as non-productive. Following IMGT convention, CDR3 was defined as the stretch from the second conserved V-encoded cysteine up to the conserved J-encoded phenylalanine. The earlier analysis of some 550 of the donors excluded any sequence lacking an unambiguous match to a single V gene segment. In an earlier analysis of some 590 of the donors, a V segment was called functional when productive rearrangements were above 56.7%, and segregating when the standard deviation between donors exceeded 5%. To diagnose cytomegalovirus status from the catalog of TCR beta chain sequences, a statistical classification framework was built. In a later analysis, TCR nucleotide sequences were compared against IMGT/GENE-DB human TR gene sequences so that V and J genes could be assigned. The TCRdist pipeline was used in a later analysis to assign CDR3 sequences and most-parsimonious VDJ recombination scenarios. In a later analysis, every TCR beta chain was defined by the combination of its CDR3 amino acid sequence and its V-gene family, and reads without a unique V-gene family were dropped. As a way to deal with suspected cross-contamination and a sequencing artifact, a later analysis dropped roughly 620 nucleotide sequences that were highly shared and had low generation probability. A later analysis calculated a clonal expansion index for each public chain from normalized within-repertoire ranks of inferred template counts. In a later analysis, generation probabilities were computed using a VDJ recombination model fitted to out-of-frame rearrangements, and the results were checked against IGoR. In a later analysis, TCR-TCR, TCR-HLA and TCR-CMV co-occurrence was scored with hypergeometric tests, and a repertoire-size bias correction was applied to TCR pairs. To estimate false discovery rates, a later analysis permuted the HLA or CMV assignments 20 times. A later analysis grouped co-occurring TCRs with DBSCAN, adding TCRdist sequence similarity when clustering within HLA-allele-positive subsets. Repertoires with fewer than 30,000 or more than 120,000 public chains, plus five repertoires with anomalous nucleotide sharing, were excluded from co-occurrence clustering. Here the immuneACCESS table is served through TCRdb, limited to in-frame sequences with V and J called. Missing clones are a known gap in these copies; in checked studies unresolved V genes cover under half, and the rest lacks a known reason. V and J calls and clone size are copied from that table; D and trimming were computed from the DNA. This sample is represented by some 140,000 clones; roughly four fifths of them were singletons. The ten most abundant clones make up 1.3% of the sample.

In total, roughly 710 healthy bone marrow donors made up the cohort. All cohort members were sampled while nominally healthy, although unrecorded immune exposures were likely present. The donor was CMV seronegative and was included in the group of a few hundred seronegative cohort members. Every donor gave a peripheral blood sample, and the peripheral blood mononuclear cells from that sample were used for TCR beta sequencing. The Qiagen DNeasy Blood Extraction Kit was used to extract genomic DNA from the blood cell samples. The junction shows trimming of 1 base on V and 4 bases on J, plus 8 bases between the germline ends. The CDR3, cysteine through phenylalanine, is 13 amino acids long. CDR3 DNA is the only sequence kept; it has 39 bases, read in frame from the first base. Based on the germline V gene, the CDR1 and CDR2 sequences are SGDLS and YYNGEE.

Specimen: PBMCs. This TCR derives from a woman in her 40s in good health and CMV-seronegative. The chain joins TRBV9 to TRBJ1-2; a tentative D match to TRBD1 spans 5 bases. The nucleotide sequence reads TGTGCCAGCAGCGTAACAGGAACCTATGGCTACACCTTC. This yields the protein CASSVTGTYGYTF. When the CDR3 is completed using the reference TRBV9 and TRBJ1-2 genes on either side, the full variable domain is DSGVTQTPKHLITATGQRVTLRCSPRSGDLSVYWYQQSLDQGLQFLIQYYNGEERAKGNILERFSAQQFPDLHSELNLSSLELGDSALYFCASSVTGTYGYTFGSGTRLTVV.